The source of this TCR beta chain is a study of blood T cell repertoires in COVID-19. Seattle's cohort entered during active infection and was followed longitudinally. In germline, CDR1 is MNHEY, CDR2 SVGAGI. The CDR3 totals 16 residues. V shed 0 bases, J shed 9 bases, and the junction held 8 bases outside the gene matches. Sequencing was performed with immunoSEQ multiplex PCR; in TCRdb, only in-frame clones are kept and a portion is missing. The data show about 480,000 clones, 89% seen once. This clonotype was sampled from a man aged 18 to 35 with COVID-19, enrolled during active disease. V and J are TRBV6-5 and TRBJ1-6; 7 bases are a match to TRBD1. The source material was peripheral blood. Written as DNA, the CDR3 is TGTGCCAGCAGTTACTCGCGACAGGGATCGATTTCACCCCTCCACTTT. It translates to CASSYSRQGSISPLHF.